Below are 2 T cell receptor beta chains sequenced from a single sample in a study of technical replicates of blood from a handful of donors. TCRdb's table, derived via immunoSEQ multiplex PCR, lists solely in-frame clones and lacks some. The sample has roughly 79,000 clones; 95% are singletons. The sample taken for sequencing was T cells isolated from PBMCs. The receptors were sampled from a human donor in good health.

V usage is TRBV10-3 and J usage is TRBJ1-1, with a tentative D call TRBD1 (5 bases). The germline V and J ends were trimmed by 10 bases and 1 base, with 13 bases remaining between them. This CDR3 spans 13 amino acids. Per the germline V gene, CDR1 is ENHRY and CDR2 is SYGVKD. The CDR3 region has the DNA TGTGCCAGCACAGGAAACGAGAACACTGAAGCTTTCTTT. This codes for CASTGNENTEAFF.

This chain links TRBV7-9 with TRBJ2-2, with D tentatively TRBD2 (6 bases). V lost 3 bases and J 5 bases, leaving 19 bases between the germline ends. Germline CDR1 SEHNR, CDR2 FQNEAQ (reference sequence). The length of the CDR3 is 17 residues. CDR3 coding DNA: TGTGCCAGCAGCTTCGGTGGGGAGGCCCACGCTACCGGGGAGCTGTTTTTT. Protein: CASSFGGEAHATGELFF.